Described below is a single T cell receptor beta chain sequence and its context. The antigen remains undetermined. The sample is drawn from a study of monozygotic twins with inflammatory bowel disease. TCRdb re-called the 5' RACE reads; one entry per CDR3 protein, DNA not given. Recorded for this sample: fewer than 350,000 distinct CDR3 sequences. Study conclusions and caveats: Patient-to-patient differences in immunosuppressive treatment may have added variability to the repertoires.

The germline V gene has CDR1 SEHNR and CDR2 FQNEAQ (reference sequence). CDR3 size: 13 residues. The clonotype was recovered from a human donor with ulcerative colitis or Crohn's disease, or a healthy co-twin of an affected twin (not recorded which). The sequenced sample consisted of blood. This chain connects TRBV7-9 to TRBJ1-2; TCRdb proposes TRBD1, but this gene call is untestable without DNA. CDR3 in amino acids: CASSLRQGADYTF.